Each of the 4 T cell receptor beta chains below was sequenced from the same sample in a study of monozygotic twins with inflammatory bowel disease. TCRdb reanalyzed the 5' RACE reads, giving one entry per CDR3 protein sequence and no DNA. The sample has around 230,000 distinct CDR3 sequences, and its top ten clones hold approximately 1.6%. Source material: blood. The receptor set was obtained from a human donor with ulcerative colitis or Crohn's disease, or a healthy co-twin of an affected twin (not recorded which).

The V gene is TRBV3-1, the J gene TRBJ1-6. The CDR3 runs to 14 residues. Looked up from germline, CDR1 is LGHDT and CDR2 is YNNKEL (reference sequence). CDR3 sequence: CASSQAMGNSPLHF.

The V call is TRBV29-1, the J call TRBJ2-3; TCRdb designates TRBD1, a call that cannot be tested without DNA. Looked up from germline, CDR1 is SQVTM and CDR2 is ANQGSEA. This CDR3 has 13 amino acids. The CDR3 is CSVQGGITDTQYF.

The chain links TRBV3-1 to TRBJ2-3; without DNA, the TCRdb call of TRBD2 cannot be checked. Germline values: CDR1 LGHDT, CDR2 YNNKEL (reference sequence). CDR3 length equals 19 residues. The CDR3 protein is CASSLSGRRGGPEPDTQYF.

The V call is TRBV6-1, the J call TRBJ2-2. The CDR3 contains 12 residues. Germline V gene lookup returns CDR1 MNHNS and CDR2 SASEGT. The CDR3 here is CASRGYTGELFF.